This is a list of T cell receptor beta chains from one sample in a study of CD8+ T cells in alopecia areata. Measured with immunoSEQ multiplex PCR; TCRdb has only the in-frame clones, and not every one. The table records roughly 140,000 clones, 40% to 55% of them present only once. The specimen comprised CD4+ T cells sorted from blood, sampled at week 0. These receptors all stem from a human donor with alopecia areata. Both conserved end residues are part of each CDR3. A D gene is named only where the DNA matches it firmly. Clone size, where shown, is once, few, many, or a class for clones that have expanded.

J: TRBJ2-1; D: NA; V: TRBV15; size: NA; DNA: TGTGCCACCAGCAGAGATAAGAGACATGAGCAGTTCTTC; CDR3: CATSRDKRHEQFF
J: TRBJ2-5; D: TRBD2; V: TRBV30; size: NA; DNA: TGTGCCTGGAGTCAGACTAGCGGGAGGGCCGCGGAGACCCAGTACTTC; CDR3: CAWSQTSGRAAETQYF
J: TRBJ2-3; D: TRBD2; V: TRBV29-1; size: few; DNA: TGCAGCGTTCGCCGTCGACTAGCGGGAGGAACAGATACGCAGTATTTT; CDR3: CSVRRRLAGGTDTQYF
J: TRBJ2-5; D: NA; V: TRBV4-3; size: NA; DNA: TGCGCCAGCAGCCAAGCGGGGTCCCAAGAGACCCAGTACTTC; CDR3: CASSQAGSQETQYF
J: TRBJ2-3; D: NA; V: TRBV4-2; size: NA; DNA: TGTGCCAGCAGCTTGTCGGTAGATACGCAGTATTTT; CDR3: CASSLSVDTQYF
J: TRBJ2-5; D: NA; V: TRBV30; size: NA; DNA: TGTGCCTGGAGTGTCCAGGGCGCTGAGACCCAGTACTTC; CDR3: CAWSVQGAETQYF
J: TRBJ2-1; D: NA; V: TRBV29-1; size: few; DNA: TGCAGCGTCGGGAGCTCCTACAATGAGCAGTTCTTC; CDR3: CSVGSSYNEQFF
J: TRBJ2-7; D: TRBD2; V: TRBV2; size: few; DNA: TGTGCCAGCAGTGGGCCAGCGGGAGGGCCTCGCTCCTACGAGCAGTACTTC; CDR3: CASSGPAGGPRSYEQYF
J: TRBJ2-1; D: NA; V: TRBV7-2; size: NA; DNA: TGTGCCAGCAGCCGCGACTACAATGAGCAGTTCTTC; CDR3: CASSRDYNEQFF
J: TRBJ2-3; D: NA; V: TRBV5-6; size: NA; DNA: TGTGCCAGCAGCAGGGGGCGGGGCGGAACAGATACGCAGTATTTT; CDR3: CASSRGRGGTDTQYF
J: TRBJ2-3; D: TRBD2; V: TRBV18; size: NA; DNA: TGTGCCAGCTCGTCCGGGAGGGCAGATACGCAGTATTTT; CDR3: CASSSGRADTQYF
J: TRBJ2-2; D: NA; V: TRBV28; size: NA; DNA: TGTGCCAGCACTCTAGGAACACGGGTCGGGGAGCTGTTTTTT; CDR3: CASTLGTRVGELFF
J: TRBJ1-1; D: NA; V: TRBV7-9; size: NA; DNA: TGTGCCAGCAGCTTCCGAGGGGGTAATGGGCCCACTGAAGCTTTCTTT; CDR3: CASSFRGGNGPTEAFF
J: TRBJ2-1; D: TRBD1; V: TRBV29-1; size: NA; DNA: TGCAGCGTCCGGACAGGCAATGAGCAGTTCTTC; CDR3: CSVRTGNEQFF
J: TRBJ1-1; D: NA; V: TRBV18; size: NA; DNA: TGTGCCAGCTCCGTCACACAGGGCGGTGAAGCTTTCTTT; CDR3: CASSVTQGGEAFF
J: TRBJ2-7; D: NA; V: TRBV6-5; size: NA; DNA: TGTGCCAGCAGCCTAACGCGGGGTGGCGAGCAGTACTTC; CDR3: CASSLTRGGEQYF
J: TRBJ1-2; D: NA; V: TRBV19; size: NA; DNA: TGTGCCAGTAGCAACCACCTCGTTGGCTACACCTTC; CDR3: CASSNHLVGYTF
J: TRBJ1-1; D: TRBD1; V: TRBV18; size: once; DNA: TGTGCCAGTCAAAGGGACAGCGACACTGAAGCTTTCTTT; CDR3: CASQRDSDTEAFF
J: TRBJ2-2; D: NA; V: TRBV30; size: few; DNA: TGTGCCTGGCTCGCTGGACTGGGCCCCGGGGAGCTGTTTTTT; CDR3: CAWLAGLGPGELFF
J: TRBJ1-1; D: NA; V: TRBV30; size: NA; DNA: TGTGCCTTCAAACGGACGGCGAACACTGAAGCTTTCTTT; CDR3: CAFKRTANTEAFF
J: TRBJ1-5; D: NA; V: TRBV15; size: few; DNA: TGTGCCACCAGCAGTTTAAGGGCCAATCAGCCCCAGCATTTT; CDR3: CATSSLRANQPQHF
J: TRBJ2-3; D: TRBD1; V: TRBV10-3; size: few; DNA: TGTGCCATCAGTGAGGGACAGGAGGCAGATACGCAGTATTTT; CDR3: CAISEGQEADTQYF
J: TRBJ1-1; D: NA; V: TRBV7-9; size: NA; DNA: TGTGCCAGCAGCTTATTGCCTGAAGCTTTCTTT; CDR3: CASSLLPEAFF
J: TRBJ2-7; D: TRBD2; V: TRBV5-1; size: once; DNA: TGCGCCAGCAGCCCAGGTCCAAGCGGGAGGGTCTACGAGCAGTACTTC; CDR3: CASSPGPSGRVYEQYF
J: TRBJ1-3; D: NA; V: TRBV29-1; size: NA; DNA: TGCAGCGTTGAGGAAAGAAACACCATATATTTT; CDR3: CSVEERNTIYF
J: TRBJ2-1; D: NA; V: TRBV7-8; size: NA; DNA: TGTGCCAGCAGCTTAGGGGACTCGAACAATGAGCAGTTCTTC; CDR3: CASSLGDSNNEQFF
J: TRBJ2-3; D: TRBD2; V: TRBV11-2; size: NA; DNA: TGTGCCAGCAGCCCACAAGGGACTAGCGGGAGAGCGCAGTATTTT; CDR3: CASSPQGTSGRAQYF
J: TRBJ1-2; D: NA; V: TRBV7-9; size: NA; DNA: TGTGCCAGCAGCTTAGACATCAGCACCTATGGCTACACCTTC; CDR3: CASSLDISTYGYTF
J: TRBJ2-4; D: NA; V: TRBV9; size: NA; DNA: TGTGCCAGCAGCCAAGGCGAATATGGGGACGTAAAAAACATTCAGTACTTC; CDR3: CASSQGEYGDVKNIQYF
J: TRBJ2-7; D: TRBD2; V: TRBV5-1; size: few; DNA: TGCGCCAGCAGCTCCTTAGCGGGATACGAGCAGTACTTC; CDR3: CASSSLAGYEQYF
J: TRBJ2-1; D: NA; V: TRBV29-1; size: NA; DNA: TGCAGCGTTGAAACGGAACTCGGGTACGCGGCTGAGCAGTTCTTC; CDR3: CSVETELGYAAEQFF
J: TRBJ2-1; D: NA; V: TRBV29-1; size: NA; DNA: TGCAGCGTTGGGAGTAGAGGTAGGGATGAGCAGTTCTTC; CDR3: CSVGSRGRDEQFF
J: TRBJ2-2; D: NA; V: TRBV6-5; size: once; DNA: TGTGCCAGCAGGGGCGAAGGAACCGGGGAGCTGTTTTTT; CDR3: CASRGEGTGELFF
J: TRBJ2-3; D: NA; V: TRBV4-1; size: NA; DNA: TGCGCCAGCAGCCAGGGGCTTCTGCCGGAGGGGAGTACGCAGTATTTT; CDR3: CASSQGLLPEGSTQYF